This entry lists 28 T cell receptor beta chains sequenced from one sample in a study of technical replicates of blood from a few donors. Sequencing used immunoSEQ multiplex PCR; TCRdb keeps in-frame clones, though not all of them. The sample contains some 82,000 clones, 97% of which appear only once. Material: T cells isolated from PBMCs. The receptors shown here come from a human donor in good health.

The genes are TRBV28 and TRBJ2-7; tentatively, D is TRBD1 (5 bases). From germline, CDR1 is MDHEN and CDR2 SYDVKM. The V and J ends lost 3 bases and 2 bases respectively, with 8 bases between them. The length of the CDR3 is 13 residues. The CDR3 DNA sequence: TGTGCCAGCAGTTTGACAGCCGCCTACGAGCAGTACTTC. Amino acid sequence: CASSLTAAYEQYF.

V usage is TRBV5-1 and J usage is TRBJ1-1, with a weak D call TRBD1 (6 bases). Germline loops: CDR1 SGHRS, CDR2 YFSETQ. Trimming removed 1 base at V and 3 bases at J, with 10 bases between. The CDR3 is 14 residues long. The CDR3 region is CASSLRRQDTEAFF. CDR3 in DNA: TGCGCCAGCAGCTTGCGGCGACAGGACACTGAAGCTTTCTTT.

The CDR3 DNA reads TGCGCCAGCAGCTTGGGTACAGGGGGGAGTGGACAGCCCCAGCATTTT. It codes for CASSLGTGGSGQPQHF. The rearrangement uses TRBV5-1 and TRBJ1-5; the match to TRBD1 covers 8 bases. Unmatched junction bases numbered 9, after V lost 0 bases and J lost 7 bases. The germline V gene has CDR1 SGHRS and CDR2 YFSETQ. This CDR3 is 16 amino acids long.

V gene TRBV6-1 combines with J gene TRBJ1-1, with TRBD1 identical over 8 bases. V dropped 4 bases and J dropped 1; count of bases not matched to a gene: 8. Germline CDR1 and CDR2: MNHNS and SASEGT. The CDR3 is made up of 16 amino acids. The CDR3 region has the DNA TGTGCCAGCAGTGCTCAGGGGGCACAGAGGAACACTGAAGCTTTCTTT. This encodes CASSAQGAQRNTEAFF.

The chain combines TRBV28 with TRBJ2-5; 7 nucleotides line up with TRBD1. V lost 7 bases to trimming and J lost 1 base; unmatched junction nucleotides: 12. CDR1 is MDHEN and CDR2 is SYDVKM in the germline V gene. The CDR3 extends over 16 amino acids. CDR3 residues: CASNTQGLAPQETQYF. CDR3 coding DNA: TGTGCCAGCAATACACAGGGGCTGGCCCCCCAAGAGACCCAGTACTTC.

This rearrangement joins TRBV10-3 to TRBJ1-2, with TRBD1 matching 7 bases. The CDR3 loop spans 19 amino acids. V was pared by 0 bases and J by 0 bases, with 13 bases of the junction left unmatched. Germline CDR1 reads ENHRY; CDR2 reads SYGVKD. The CDR3 nucleotides read TGTGCCATCAGTGAGTCAGTTGTGCTAATCGGGACAGCTAACTATGGCTACACCTTC. Translated: CAISESVVLIGTANYGYTF.

The chain is built from TRBV4-2 and TRBJ2-1; 13 positions agree with TRBD2. The CDR3 has 16 amino acids. The junction had 5 bases not matched to a gene; V was cut back by 1 base and J by 8 bases. Germline values: CDR1 LGHNA, CDR2 YNFKEQ. CDR3 loop: CASSQGEGLAGHEQFF. The CDR3 nucleotides read TGTGCCAGCAGCCAAGGGGAGGGACTAGCGGGACATGAGCAGTTCTTC.

This clone was recorded only once. The chain joins TRBV5-1 to TRBJ2-7; D might be TRBD1 (6 bases). The CDR3 has 17 amino acids. Germline V gene lookup returns CDR1 SGHRS and CDR2 YFSETQ. Trimming stripped 0 bases from V and 0 bases from J, with 16 bases between. This chain's CDR3 is CASSLVGGGTLSYEQYF. In DNA form, the CDR3 reads TGCGCCAGCAGCTTGGTTGGTGGGGGCACGCTCTCCTACGAGCAGTACTTC.

The genes are TRBV19 and TRBJ1-1; weak D call: TRBD1 (5 bases). The germline CDR1 and CDR2 sequences are LNHDA and SQIVND (reference sequence). The CDR3 is 14 residues long. V shed 8 bases and J shed 4 bases, with 17 bases lying between them. The CDR3 region is CASGPTVDSTEAFF. CDR3 nucleotides: TGTGCCAGTGGCCCGACAGTTGATAGCACTGAAGCTTTCTTT.

This chain joins TRBV7-9 and TRBJ1-4, with TRBD1 as a possible D gene (5 bases). V shed 0 bases and J shed 0 bases, with 14 bases lying between them. The CDR3 runs to 18 residues. The germline V gene encodes CDR1 SEHNR and CDR2 FQNEAQ (reference sequence). CDR3 amino acids: CASSLARQQSATNEKLFF. CDR3 DNA sequence: TGTGCCAGCAGCTTAGCCAGACAGCAGTCTGCAACTAATGAAAAACTGTTTTTT.

The chain joins TRBV5-6 to TRBJ1-1; D unresolved. V was cut by 4 bases and J by 1 base, with 8 bases left in between. Germline CDR1 SGHDT, CDR2 YYEEEE. The CDR3 consists of 13 residues. CDR3 nucleotide sequence: TGTGCCAGCAGCCAGGCGGGGAACACTGAAGCTTTCTTT. It specifies CASSQAGNTEAFF.

The sample holds one count of this clone. V and J are TRBV27 and TRBJ2-5, with a tentative D call TRBD2 (5 bases). Trimming stripped 1 base from V and 1 base from J, with 7 bases between. CDR1 and CDR2 (germline): MNHEY, SMNVEV (reference sequence). This CDR3 has 14 residues. In DNA form, the CDR3 reads TGTGCCAGCAGTTTATTTAGCGCCCAAGAGACCCAGTACTTC. This sequence encodes CASSLFSAQETQYF.

This chain uses TRBV28 with TRBJ1-5, with unresolved D. Germline-derived CDR1 and CDR2 are MDHEN and SYDVKM. The CDR3 loop spans 15 amino acids. V was clipped by 2 bases and J by 2 bases, with 10 bases between them. The CDR3: CASSLEPSRNQPQHF. The CDR3, as DNA: TGTGCCAGCAGTTTAGAACCTAGCCGCAATCAGCCCCAGCATTTT.

V and J are TRBV13 and TRBJ2-4; perhaps TRBD2 as D (5 bases). The CDR3 extends over 17 amino acids. Germline lookup yields CDR1 PRHDT and CDR2 FYEKMQ (reference sequence). Trimming left V 0 bases short and J 1 base short, with 13 bases between. For the CDR3, the DNA is TGTGCCAGCAGCTTAGGCGACCCATCGGGGGCCAAAAACATTCAGTACTTC. Translation gives CASSLGDPSGAKNIQYF.

This clone was recorded only once. This chain connects TRBV19 to TRBJ1-2; 7 bases align to TRBD1. The germline gives CDR1 LNHDA, CDR2 SQIVND (reference sequence). V was clipped by 3 bases and J by 4 bases; unmatched bases: 2. CDR3 length: 13 amino acids. In nucleotides, the CDR3 is TGTGCCAGTAGTATGGACAGGCGCTATGGCTACACCTTC. This codes for CASSMDRRYGYTF.

The chain joins TRBV7-2 to TRBJ2-1, with D unclear. The germline V gene encodes CDR1 SGHTA and CDR2 FQGNSA. The CDR3 runs 15 residues. V was pared by 5 bases and J by 0 bases, with 11 bases between. CDR3 DNA sequence: TGTGCCAGCAGCGAATCTAGTAGCTCCTACAATGAGCAGTTCTTC. As protein: CASSESSSSYNEQFF.

The chain uses TRBV10-3 and TRBJ2-6; the D is unclear. The CDR3 runs 17 residues. Looked up from germline, CDR1 is ENHRY and CDR2 is SYGVKD. Trimming stripped 8 bases from V and 0 bases from J, with 17 bases between. CDR3 loop: CAIYGQLLNSGANVLTF. The DNA of the CDR3 is TGTGCCATCTATGGGCAGCTCCTTAACTCTGGGGCCAACGTCCTGACTTTC.

This rearrangement joins TRBV9 to TRBJ1-1; a possible D gene is TRBD1 (6 bases). The CDR3 contains 14 residues. With 0 bases removed from V and 1 base from J, the gap between germline ends came to 7 bases. Germline V lookup: CDR1 SGDLS, CDR2 YYNGEE. CDR3 DNA: TGTGCCAGCAGCGTAGAACAGGGGAACACTGAAGCTTTCTTT. Translation gives CASSVEQGNTEAFF. Full variable domain (remainder filled in from reference TRBV9 and TRBJ1-1): DSGVTQTPKHLITATGQRVTLRCSPRSGDLSVYWYQQSLDQGLQFLIQYYNGEERAKGNILERFSAQQFPDLHSELNLSSLELGDSALYFCASSVEQGNTEAFFGQGTRLTVV.

The chain couples TRBV10-3 to TRBJ2-1, with 11 bases matching TRBD2. The CDR3 consists of 16 residues. V shed 3 bases and J 7 bases; nucleotides not matched to a gene: 8. Germline V gene data show CDR1 as ENHRY and CDR2 as SYGVKD. DNA for the CDR3: TGTGCCATCAGTGACTTAGCGGGAGGGCCTGAAAATGAGCAGTTCTTC. Protein product: CAISDLAGGPENEQFF.

This clone was detected once. The chain uses TRBV5-5 and TRBJ1-1; 10 bases align to TRBD1. Looked up from germline, CDR1 is SGHKS and CDR2 is YYEKEE (reference sequence). V dropped 5 bases and J dropped 8; count of bases not matched to a gene: 12. The CDR3 has 15 residues. The CDR3 DNA is TGTGCCAGCAGTTCCGACAGGGGGCTTCTATTAGAAGCTTTCTTT. This encodes CASSSDRGLLLEAFF.

The rearrangement links TRBV4-1 to TRBJ2-3, with 9 bases that match TRBD2. Germline lookup yields CDR1 MGHRA and CDR2 YSYEKL. This CDR3 spans 17 amino acids. V shed 0 bases and J 4 bases; nucleotides not matched to a gene: 8. This chain's CDR3 is CASSQDVSGRGADTQYF. The CDR3 DNA reads as TGCGCCAGCAGCCAAGATGTTAGCGGGAGAGGGGCAGATACGCAGTATTTT.

The genes are TRBV15 and TRBJ2-7; maybe TRBD2 (5 bases). Trimming removed 8 bases from V and 12 bases from J, with 23 bases in between. Germline loops: CDR1 LNHNV, CDR2 YYDKDF (reference sequence). There are 13 residues in the CDR3. CDR3 in DNA: TGTGCCACCGGACGGGAACCTCCTTTCAATTCGTACTTC. It encodes CATGREPPFNSYF.

V gene TRBV5-1 combines with J gene TRBJ2-7; 11 bases are shared with TRBD1. Germline V gives CDR1 SGHRS, CDR2 YFSETQ. This CDR3 is built from 14 residues. V was pared by 4 bases and J by 7 bases, with 7 bases of the junction left unmatched. The CDR3 spells CASSTGTGGSEQYF. In DNA form, the CDR3 reads TGCGCCAGCAGCACCGGGACAGGGGGTAGTGAGCAGTACTTC.

With regard to this clone: One end of the junction varies from germline; a read error may be responsible. The chain combines TRBV5-1 with TRBJ2-5, with 15 bases identical to TRBD2. This CDR3 has 16 residues. CDR1 and CDR2 from the germline V gene are SGHRS and YFSETQ. DNA for the CDR3: TGCGCCAGTCGATTAAGACGGACTAGCGGGGGGGAGACGCAGTACTTC. Translation gives CASRLRRTSGGETQYF.

The rearrangement joins TRBV6-1 to TRBJ1-3; D is undetermined. The CDR3 covers 15 residues. Trimming left V 0 bases short and J 8 bases short, with 14 bases between. Germline V gene data show CDR1 as MNHNS and CDR2 as SASEGT. The CDR3 protein is CASSEASRRVYTIYF. Here the CDR3 DNA reads TGTGCCAGCAGTGAAGCCTCGAGGAGGGTATACACCATATATTTT.

V is TRBV6-5 and J is TRBJ1-2; D is possibly TRBD1 (6 bases). The CDR3 is made up of 11 amino acids. V was cut by 7 bases and J by 6 bases, with 9 bases left in between. Germline V gene lookup returns CDR1 MNHEY and CDR2 SVGAGI. The DNA for the CDR3 is TGTGCCAGCACAACAGGGAATGGCTACACCTTC. Encoded protein: CASTTGNGYTF.

The V call is TRBV25-1, the J call TRBJ2-5, with TRBD2 identical over 13 bases. Trimming took 8 bases from V and 5 from J; bases not matched to a gene: 2. Germline loops: CDR1 MGHDK, CDR2 SYGVNS. The CDR3 length is 13 residues. CDR3 sequence: CASSGLAGETQYF. Written as DNA, the CDR3 is TGTGCCAGCTCGGGACTAGCGGGGGAGACCCAGTACTTC.

The V gene is TRBV7-8, the J gene TRBJ1-6; D might be TRBD1 (5 bases). The CDR3 spans 14 residues. From germline, CDR1 is SGHVS and CDR2 FQNEAQ. V was shortened by 3 bases and J by 6 bases, with 9 bases between the two germline ends. The CDR3 region is CASSFRDGNSPLHF. Written as DNA, the CDR3 is TGTGCCAGCAGCTTCAGGGATGGTAATTCACCCCTCCACTTT.